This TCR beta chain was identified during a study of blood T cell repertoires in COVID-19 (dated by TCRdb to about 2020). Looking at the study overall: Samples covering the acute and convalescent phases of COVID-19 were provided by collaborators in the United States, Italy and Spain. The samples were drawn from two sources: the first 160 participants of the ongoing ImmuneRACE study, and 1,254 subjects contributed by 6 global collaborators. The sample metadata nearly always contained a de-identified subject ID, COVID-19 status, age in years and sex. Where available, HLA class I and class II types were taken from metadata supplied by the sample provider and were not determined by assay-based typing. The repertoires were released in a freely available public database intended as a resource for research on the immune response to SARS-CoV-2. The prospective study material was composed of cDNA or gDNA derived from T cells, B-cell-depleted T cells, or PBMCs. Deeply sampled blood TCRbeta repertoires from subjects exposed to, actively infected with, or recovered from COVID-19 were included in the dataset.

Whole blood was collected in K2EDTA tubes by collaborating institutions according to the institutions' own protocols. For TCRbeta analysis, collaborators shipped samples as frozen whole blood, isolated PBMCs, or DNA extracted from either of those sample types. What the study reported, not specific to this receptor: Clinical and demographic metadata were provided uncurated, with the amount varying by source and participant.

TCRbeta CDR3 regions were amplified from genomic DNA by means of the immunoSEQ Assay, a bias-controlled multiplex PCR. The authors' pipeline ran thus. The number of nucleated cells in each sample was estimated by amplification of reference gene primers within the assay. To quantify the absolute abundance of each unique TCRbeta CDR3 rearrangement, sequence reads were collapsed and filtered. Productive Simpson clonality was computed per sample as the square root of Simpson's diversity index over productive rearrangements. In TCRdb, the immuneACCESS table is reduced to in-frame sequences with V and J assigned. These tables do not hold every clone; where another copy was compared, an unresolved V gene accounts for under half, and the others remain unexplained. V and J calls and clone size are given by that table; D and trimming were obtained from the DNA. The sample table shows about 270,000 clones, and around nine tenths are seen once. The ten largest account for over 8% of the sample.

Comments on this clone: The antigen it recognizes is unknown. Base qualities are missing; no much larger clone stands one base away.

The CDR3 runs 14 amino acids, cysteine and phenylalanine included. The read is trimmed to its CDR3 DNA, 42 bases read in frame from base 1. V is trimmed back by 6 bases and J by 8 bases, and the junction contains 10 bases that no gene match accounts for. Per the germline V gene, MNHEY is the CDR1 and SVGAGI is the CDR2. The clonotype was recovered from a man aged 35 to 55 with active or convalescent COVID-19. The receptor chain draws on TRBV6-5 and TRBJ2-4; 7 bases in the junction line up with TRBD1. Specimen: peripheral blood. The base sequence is TGTGCCAGCAGACCTGAACAGGGGTTTTACATTCAGTACTTC. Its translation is CASRPEQGFYIQYF.